Following are 13 T cell receptor beta chains from one sample sequenced in a study of T-cell reconstitution after alpha-beta-depleted transplantation in children. Researchers prepared the TCRbeta library using unique molecular identifiers, the study reports. One entry per CDR3 protein results from TCRdb running MiXCR on the PCR reads. The data hold 190,000 or so distinct CDR3 sequences, with approximately 6.6% observed a single time. The sample here was PBMCs from the stem cell graft donor, taken from the stem cell graft. The receptor source for this set is a human donor who donated a stem cell graft to a child with Wiskott-Aldrich syndrome.

V and J are TRBV13 and TRBJ2-1; D gene unclear. Trimming cost V 5 bases and J 10 bases, with 12 bases left between them. There are 12 residues in the CDR3. Germline V CDR1 and CDR2: PRHDT, FYEKMQ (reference sequence). In DNA, the CDR3 is TGTGCCAGCAGCACCCCGGCAGCCGAGCAGTTCTTC. Residues: CASSTPAAEQFF.

This clonotype has at least ten counts. This chain links TRBV20-1 with TRBJ1-1; TRBD1 is a possible D gene (5 bases). Germline V lookup: CDR1 DFQATT, CDR2 SNEGSKA (reference sequence). The CDR3 spans 14 residues. Trimming took 0 bases from V and 1 from J, leaving 9 bases between them. The CDR3 sequence: CSARDAGRNTEAFF. CDR3 nucleotides: TGCAGTGCTAGAGATGCAGGGAGGAACACTGAAGCTTTCTTT.

This clonotype was counted ten times or more. The chain employs TRBV19 and TRBJ2-5, with D uncertain. Trimming removed 3 bases at V and 3 bases at J, with 5 bases between. Per germline, CDR1 LNHDA and CDR2 SQIVND (reference sequence). CDR3 size: 12 residues. The CDR3 region is CASSMVKETQYF. As DNA, the CDR3 is TGTGCCAGTAGTATGGTTAAAGAGACCCAGTACTTC.

This clonotype was seen repeatedly, ten times or more. The V gene is TRBV5-1, the J gene TRBJ2-1; D unresolved. The CDR3 contains 15 residues. V was pared by 0 bases and J by 8 bases, with 15 bases between. Germline loops: CDR1 SGHRS, CDR2 YFSETQ. CDR3 residues: CASSLAVTPTDEQFF. The CDR3 DNA is TGCGCCAGCAGCTTGGCGGTGACTCCGACGGATGAGCAGTTCTTC. Variable domain in full (rest from reference TRBV5-1 and TRBJ2-1): KAGVTQTPRYLIKTRGQQVTLSCSPISGHRSVSWYQQTPGQGLQFLFEYFSETQRNKGNFPGRFSGRQFSNSRSEMNVSTLELGDSALYLCASSLAVTPTDEQFFGPGTRLTVL.

Many counts were recorded for this clonotype. The genes are TRBV30 and TRBJ2-5; TRBD2 matches 14 bases. The germline V gene encodes CDR1 GTSNPN and CDR2 SVGIG (reference sequence). The CDR3 sequence is 16 residues long. Germline trimming cut 2 bases from V and 5 bases from J; bases unmatched to any gene: 7. The CDR3 DNA is TGTGCCTGGAGTAAGGGACTAGCGGGGGCCGTGGAGACCCAGTACTTC. This encodes CAWSKGLAGAVETQYF.

The CDR3 coding sequence is TGCGCCAGCAGCGATGGGGGCTATGAGAGCGGGGAGCTGTTTTTT. Protein sequence: CASSDGGYESGELFF. The chain employs TRBV5-1 and TRBJ2-2, with D tentatively TRBD1 (6 bases). The length of the CDR3 is 15 residues. V lost 4 bases and J lost 7, with 17 bases in between. CDR1 and CDR2 from the germline V gene are SGHRS and YFSETQ.

In its sample, this clonotype was seen many times. The genes are TRBV5-1 and TRBJ2-7; D is possibly TRBD2 (5 bases). The length of the CDR3 is 16 residues. V lost 0 bases to trimming and J lost 4 bases, with 17 bases between them. Looked up from germline, CDR1 is SGHRS and CDR2 is YFSETQ. CDR3 region: CASSLAPDGLGYEQYF. Here the CDR3 DNA reads TGCGCCAGCAGCTTGGCCCCGGACGGACTTGGGTACGAGCAGTACTTC.

The sample holds many counts of this clonotype. This chain uses TRBV9 with TRBJ2-3; possibly TRBD1 or TRBD2 for D (6 bases each). V lost 7 bases, J lost 4 bases, and 19 bases lay in between. The germline V gene has CDR1 SGDLS and CDR2 YYNGEE. This CDR3 comprises 15 residues. CDR3 DNA sequence: TGTGCCAGCCGACCTTTTGGGGGGCCGGCAGATACGCAGTATTTT. It encodes CASRPFGGPADTQYF.

This clonotype has just a few counts. This chain links TRBV11-3 with TRBJ1-2; 8 bases line up with TRBD1. The CDR3 covers 13 residues. Germline V lookup: CDR1 SGHNT, CDR2 YENEEA. Unmatched junction bases numbered 4, after V lost 2 bases and J lost 8 bases. The chain's CDR3 is CASSLLTGEGYTF. CDR3 coding DNA: TGTGCCAGCAGCTTACTGACAGGGGAAGGCTACACCTTC.

This chain uses TRBV5-1 with TRBJ2-2, with D possibly being TRBD2 (6 bases). Germline V gene data show CDR1 as SGHRS and CDR2 as YFSETQ. The ends were cut back, 3 bases at V and 5 bases at J, with 23 bases in the middle. The length of the CDR3 is 18 residues. The CDR3 sequence is CASSYDTGLKLGTGELFF. In DNA form, the CDR3 reads TGCGCCAGCAGCTATGACACGGGACTGAAATTGGGGACCGGGGAGCTGTTTTTT.

This clonotype was seen at least ten times. The chain recombines TRBV10-3 with TRBJ2-7; TRBD2 agrees at 8 bases. The germline V gene encodes CDR1 ENHRY and CDR2 SYGVKD. CDR3 length equals 12 residues. The trim removed 6 bases at V and 6 bases at J, leaving 4 bases unmatched. Here the CDR3 DNA reads TGTGCCATCAGAGGGACTAGTTCCGAGCAGTACTTC. This gives the protein CAIRGTSSEQYF.

This clonotype was detected many times. The genes are TRBV4-1 and TRBJ1-3, with a weak D call TRBD1 (5 bases). The CDR3 covers 17 residues. Germline V CDR1 and CDR2: MGHRA, YSYEKL. Deletions cut 3 bases from V and 4 bases from J, with 19 bases between. The CDR3 loop is CASSHLTTAGSGNTIYF. The CDR3 DNA follows: TGCGCCAGCAGCCATTTAACGACAGCGGGATCAGGAAACACCATATATTTT.

The chain couples TRBV28 to TRBJ1-1, with D unclear. Looked up from germline, CDR1 is MDHEN and CDR2 is SYDVKM. Trimming left V 3 bases short and J 0 bases short, with 5 bases between. The CDR3 spans 13 residues. CDR3 loop: CASSFPMNTEAFF. CDR3 in DNA: TGTGCCAGCAGTTTTCCAATGAACACTGAAGCTTTCTTT.